This TCR beta chain stems from a study of identical twins. Everyone who donated was a healthy Caucasian. In this sample, this clonotype turned up a few times. Germline values: CDR1 SQVTM, CDR2 ANQGSEA. The CDR3 is made up of 17 amino acids. V gave up 2 bases and J gave up 3 bases, with 19 bases separating them. Each CDR3 protein gets one entry after TCRdb re-called the 5' RACE reads with MiXCR. The table records about 450,000 distinct CDR3 sequences, 15% to 20% of them present only once. J is TRBJ2-2 and V is TRBV29-1; tentatively, D is TRBD1 or TRBD2 (6 bases each). The sequence was collected from a man between 45 and 60 years old in good health. The sequencing input was naive T cells sorted from blood. The CDR3 DNA follows: TGCAGCGTTGAAATTTGGGGGGCGTCCCGGGACACCGGGGAGCTGTTTTTT. It translates to CSVEIWGASRDTGELFF.